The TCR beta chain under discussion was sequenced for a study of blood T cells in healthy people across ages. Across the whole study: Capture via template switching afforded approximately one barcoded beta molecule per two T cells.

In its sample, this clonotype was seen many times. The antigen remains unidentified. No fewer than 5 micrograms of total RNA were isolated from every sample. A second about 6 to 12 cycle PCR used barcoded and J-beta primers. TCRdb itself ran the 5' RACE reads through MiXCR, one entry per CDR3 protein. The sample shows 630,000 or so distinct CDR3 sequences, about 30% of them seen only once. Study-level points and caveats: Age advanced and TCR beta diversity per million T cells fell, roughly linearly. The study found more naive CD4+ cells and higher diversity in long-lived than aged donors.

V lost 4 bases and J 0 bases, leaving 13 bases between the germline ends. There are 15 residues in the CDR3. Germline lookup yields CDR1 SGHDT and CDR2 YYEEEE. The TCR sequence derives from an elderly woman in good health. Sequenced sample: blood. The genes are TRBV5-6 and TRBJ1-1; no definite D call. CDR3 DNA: TGTGCCAGCAGCACTAGGACGGTCATGAACACTGAAGCTTTCTTT. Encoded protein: CASSTRTVMNTEAFF.